Presented here are 13 T cell receptor beta chains from one specimen sequenced in a study of CD8 T cells in Susac syndrome. The RNA, 0.5 to 1 ug, was put through reverse transcription using random hexamers. TCRdb itself ran the immunoSEQ multiplex PCR reads through MiXCR, one entry per CDR3 protein. The sample holds about 180,000 distinct CDR3 sequences, around 96% seen once. The material sequenced was CD8+ T cells from PBMCs. The receptors shown here come from a human donor with multiple sclerosis.

The chain employs TRBV6-5 and TRBJ2-3, with 11 bases that match TRBD2. The CDR3 is 15 amino acids. Germline V gene data show CDR1 as MNHEY and CDR2 as SVGAGI. The V segment lost 5 bases and the J segment 11 bases; nucleotides outside the gene matches: 12. This chain's CDR3 is CASSADSGGAEGQYF. The DNA for the CDR3 is TGTGCCAGCAGTGCCGATAGCGGGGGGGCCGAGGGGCAGTATTTT.

This clonotype was counted once. The chain employs TRBV7-2 and TRBJ1-1, with 8 bases matching TRBD1. Germline CDR1 reads SGHTA; CDR2 reads FQGNSA. V shed 5 bases, J shed 8 bases, and the junction held 7 bases outside the gene matches. The CDR3 contains 13 residues. The CDR3 here is CASSTHGQGEAFF. The CDR3, as DNA: TGTGCCAGCAGCACCCACGGACAGGGAGAAGCTTTCTTT.

The CDR3: CASSPLSGPYYNEQFF. The CDR3 nucleotides are TGTGCCAGCAGCCCTCTATCCGGCCCATACTACAATGAGCAGTTCTTC. The rearrangement joins TRBV12-3 or TRBV12-4 to TRBJ2-1; D is unclear. Trimming stripped 6 bases from V and 3 bases from J, with 18 bases between. The CDR3 length is 16 residues.

CDR3 bases: TGTGCCAGCAGCTTAAGGTACAATGAGCAGTTCTTC. This codes for CASSLRYNEQFF. The rearrangement joins TRBV13 to TRBJ2-1; D not certain. The CDR3 is 12 residues long. The ends were cut back, 2 bases at V and 4 bases at J, with 3 bases in the middle. In germline, CDR1 is PRHDT, CDR2 FYEKMQ (reference sequence).

The rearrangement joins TRBV24-1 to TRBJ2-3, with D perhaps assigned TRBD1 or TRBD2 (5 bases each). CDR1 is KGHDR and CDR2 is SFDVKD in the germline V gene. The CDR3 spans 15 residues. V gave up 4 bases and J gave up 1 base, with 11 bases separating them. The CDR3 nucleotides read TGTGCCACCAGTGACCCCGGGACGGGCACAGATACGCAGTATTTT. Its protein is CATSDPGTGTDTQYF.

The chain has TRBV7-9 and TRBJ1-2; D gene unclear. Germline V CDR1 and CDR2: SEHNR, FQNEAQ (reference sequence). This CDR3 has 10 residues. V was shortened by 10 bases and J by 4 bases, with 7 bases between the two germline ends. The DNA of the CDR3 is TGTGCCATCCGCCCCTATGGCTACACCTTC. It is translated as CAIRPYGYTF.

This clonotype was seen just once. The genes are TRBV29-1 and TRBJ2-7; no clear D. The CDR3 runs 14 residues. Germline assignment: CDR1 SQVTM and CDR2 ANQGSEA. Deletions cut 6 bases from V and 2 bases from J, with 17 bases between. The CDR3, as DNA: TGCAGCGTAGAGACCAACTATGGGGCCTACGAGCAGTACTTC. Translating it yields CSVETNYGAYEQYF.

The chain couples TRBV12-3 or TRBV12-4 to TRBJ2-7, with TRBD1 matching over 9 bases. The J segment lost 5 bases and the V segment lost 6 bases, leaving 5 bases of the junction unmatched. There are 13 residues in the CDR3. The CDR3 DNA sequence: TGTGCCAGCAGATGGACAGGGGCACACGAGCAGTACTTC. Its translation is CASRWTGAHEQYF.

The genes are TRBV12-3 or TRBV12-4 and TRBJ2-1; D remains unclear. The CDR3 extends over 11 amino acids. Between the trimmed V and J ends, which lost 6 bases and 9 bases, there was a span of 9 bases. The CDR3 DNA reads TGTGCCAGCAGCCTTTCGACTGAGCAGTTCTTC. It yields the protein CASSLSTEQFF.

The genes are TRBV12-3 or TRBV12-4 and TRBJ1-1; tentatively, D is TRBD1 (5 bases). Trimming took off 2 bases at V and 4 bases at J, with 11 bases between the two ends. This CDR3 contains 14 residues. The CDR3 nucleotides read TGTGCCAGCAGTTTATGGGGCGACGGCACTGAAGCTTTCTTT. This translates into CASSLWGDGTEAFF.

The V and J genes are TRBV29-1 and TRBJ1-2; possible D gene TRBD1, 6 bases. Per the germline V gene, CDR1 is SQVTM and CDR2 is ANQGSEA. CDR3 size: 11 residues. The V end was cut by 6 bases, the J end by 5 bases, with 10 bases between. CDR3 region: CSVADSYGYTF. The CDR3 coding sequence is TGCAGCGTGGCGGACAGTTATGGCTACACCTTC.

V gene TRBV4-2 combines with J gene TRBJ2-1, with 7 bases aligning to TRBD2. V was pared by 4 bases and J by 8 bases, with 8 bases of the junction left unmatched. The CDR3 is 14 amino acids. CDR1 LGHNA and CDR2 YNFKEQ come from the germline V gene. CDR3 DNA sequence: TGTGCCAGCAGCCCTCTGGCGGGGGTTTATGAGCAGTTCTTC. Translated: CASSPLAGVYEQFF.

This chain joins TRBV30 and TRBJ2-1, with D hard to call. CDR3 length: 14 residues. Germline values: CDR1 GTSNPN, CDR2 SVGIG (reference sequence). The V end lost 0 bases, the J end lost 6 bases, and 12 bases lay between the germline ends. The CDR3 DNA is TGTGCCTGGAGTGTACTTGGGTTTGGCAATGAGCAGTTCTTC. Its translation is CAWSVLGFGNEQFF.